These T cell receptor beta chains were read from a single sample in a study of T cells after yellow fever vaccination. TCRdb itself ran the 5' RACE reads through MiXCR, one entry per CDR3 protein. The sample records about 400,000 distinct CDR3 sequences, more than 5.5% being singletons. Source: PBMCs, taken 5 days after the yellow fever booster vaccination. All receptors come from a man aged 25-45 years who received the YFV17D yellow fever vaccine. Each CDR3 is given with its conserved first and last residue. D genes are given only for firm matches. Some rows have no size entry. The others give once, few or many, or a class for an expanded clone.

cdr3_nt: TGTGCCAGCAGTACGCCGAACACCGAAGAGACCCAGTACTTC
cdr3_aa: CASSTPNTEETQYF
clone_size: many
v_call: TRBV6-1
j_call: TRBJ2-5
d_call: -

cdr3_nt: TGCGCCAGCAAACAACGAGCGGGCCGACAAGAGACCCAGTACTTC
cdr3_aa: CASKQRAGRQETQYF
clone_size: -
v_call: TRBV5-1
j_call: TRBJ2-5
d_call: -

cdr3_nt: TGTGCCAGCACCCCCCTCGGGCATCACTTCGACGAGCAGTACTTC
cdr3_aa: CASTPLGHHFDEQYF
clone_size: many
v_call: TRBV28
j_call: TRBJ2-7
d_call: -

cdr3_nt: TGTGCCAGCAGTTACTCCCCGCCCGGCGGGACTAATGAAAAACTGTTTTTT
cdr3_aa: CASSYSPPGGTNEKLFF
clone_size: few
v_call: TRBV6-5
j_call: TRBJ1-4
d_call: -

cdr3_nt: TGTGCCACCAGTGTGGGAGGAAAGGAGCAGTTCTTC
cdr3_aa: CATSVGGKEQFF
clone_size: -
v_call: TRBV24-1
j_call: TRBJ2-1
d_call: -

cdr3_nt: TGCGCCAGCAGCTTGGAAAGTAACTCCTACAATGAGCAGTTCTTC
cdr3_aa: CASSLESNSYNEQFF
clone_size: few
v_call: TRBV5-1
j_call: TRBJ2-1
d_call: -

cdr3_nt: TGTGCCAGCAGCGTCGCAGGGACCCAAGAGACCCAGTACTTC
cdr3_aa: CASSVAGTQETQYF
clone_size: few
v_call: TRBV9
j_call: TRBJ2-5
d_call: -

cdr3_nt: TGTGCCAGCTCACCAATTGTGGGGAGCACTGAAGCTTTCTTT
cdr3_aa: CASSPIVGSTEAFF
clone_size: -
v_call: TRBV18
j_call: TRBJ1-1
d_call: -

cdr3_nt: TGTGCCAGTCGTGACAGGGGCGACTATGGCTACACCTTC
cdr3_aa: CASRDRGDYGYTF
clone_size: few
v_call: TRBV7-9
j_call: TRBJ1-2
d_call: TRBD1

cdr3_nt: TGCTCCAGCAGCTTGACGGGACCACCTGACGAGCAGTACTTC
cdr3_aa: CSSSLTGPPDEQYF
clone_size: -
v_call: TRBV5-1
j_call: TRBJ2-7
d_call: -

cdr3_nt: TGTGCCAGCAGTTCTCCGGACAACCAAGAGACCCAGTACTTC
cdr3_aa: CASSSPDNQETQYF
clone_size: many
v_call: TRBV28
j_call: TRBJ2-5
d_call: -

cdr3_nt: TGTGCCATCAGTGAACGGGCTGCCACTAACACCGGGGAGCTGTTTTTT
cdr3_aa: CAISERAATNTGELFF
clone_size: many
v_call: TRBV10-3
j_call: TRBJ2-2
d_call: -

cdr3_nt: TGTGCTAGTGGTTTGATGGCCGATACGCAGTATTTT
cdr3_aa: CASGLMADTQYF
clone_size: -
v_call: TRBV12-5
j_call: TRBJ2-3
d_call: -

cdr3_nt: TGCAGTGCTAGAGTTGGACTAGCCTCCTACGAGCAGTACTTC
cdr3_aa: CSARVGLASYEQYF
clone_size: many
v_call: TRBV20-1
j_call: TRBJ2-7
d_call: TRBD2

cdr3_nt: TGCAGTGCTAGTGAAGCATCCTCTGGAAACACCATATATTTT
cdr3_aa: CSASEASSGNTIYF
clone_size: -
v_call: TRBV20-1
j_call: TRBJ1-3
d_call: -

cdr3_nt: TGTGCCAGCAGCTTAGACGTCAATAGCTACGAGCAGTACTTC
cdr3_aa: CASSLDVNSYEQYF
clone_size: -
v_call: TRBV7-7
j_call: TRBJ2-7
d_call: -

cdr3_nt: TGCAGCGTTGCGGGACAGGGGGCGTCGTTCACAGATACGCAGTATTTT
cdr3_aa: CSVAGQGASFTDTQYF
clone_size: -
v_call: TRBV29-1
j_call: TRBJ2-3
d_call: TRBD1

cdr3_nt: TGCGCCAGCAGCTTGGTGGGGGGTGGACGGGATACCTACGAGCAGTACTTC
cdr3_aa: CASSLVGGGRDTYEQYF
clone_size: -
v_call: TRBV5-1
j_call: TRBJ2-7
d_call: -

cdr3_nt: TGCGCCAGCAGCGAAACACAGGGGGCGGAGGTGGGTGAGCAGTTCTTC
cdr3_aa: CASSETQGAEVGEQFF
clone_size: many
v_call: TRBV4-3
j_call: TRBJ2-1
d_call: TRBD1

cdr3_nt: TGCAGTGCTAGGGGCCTGCGGGAGGGTACCGGGGAGCTGTTTTTT
cdr3_aa: CSARGLREGTGELFF
clone_size: many
v_call: TRBV20-1
j_call: TRBJ2-2
d_call: TRBD2

cdr3_nt: TGTGCCAGCAGTGACGGGGGGTATTCACCCCTCCACTTT
cdr3_aa: CASSDGGYSPLHF
clone_size: many
v_call: TRBV25-1
j_call: TRBJ1-6
d_call: -

cdr3_nt: TGTGCCAGCAGCGTAAATGAGGCTGGGGCCAACGTCCTGACTTTC
cdr3_aa: CASSVNEAGANVLTF
clone_size: -
v_call: TRBV7-2
j_call: TRBJ2-6
d_call: -

cdr3_nt: TGTGCCAGCAGCTGGGGAGGGAGAGGGACAGATACGCAGTATTTT
cdr3_aa: CASSWGGRGTDTQYF
clone_size: many
v_call: TRBV5-4
j_call: TRBJ2-3
d_call: TRBD2

cdr3_nt: TGTGCCAGCTCACCACCCTTGTTACAGGGCCTCTCTGGAAACACCATATATTTT
cdr3_aa: CASSPPLLQGLSGNTIYF
clone_size: few
v_call: TRBV18
j_call: TRBJ1-3
d_call: -

cdr3_nt: TGCAGCGCTGAAGGGGATTACTCCTACGAGCAGTACTTC
cdr3_aa: CSAEGDYSYEQYF
clone_size: many
v_call: TRBV29-1
j_call: TRBJ2-7
d_call: -

cdr3_nt: TGCAGTGCTACCGGAGTTAGCAATCAGCCCCAGCATTTT
cdr3_aa: CSATGVSNQPQHF
clone_size: many
v_call: TRBV20-1
j_call: TRBJ1-5
d_call: -

cdr3_nt: TGCAGTGCTAGACAACAGGCCTACAATGAGCAGTTCTTC
cdr3_aa: CSARQQAYNEQFF
clone_size: many
v_call: TRBV20-1
j_call: TRBJ2-1
d_call: -

cdr3_nt: TGCGCCAGCAGCTTGGCCCTGGGTCTGCCCAATGAGCAGTTCTTC
cdr3_aa: CASSLALGLPNEQFF
clone_size: many
v_call: TRBV5-1
j_call: TRBJ2-1
d_call: -

cdr3_nt: TGTGCCAGCAGCCCTTACCTCACGAAATGGACAGGGCGATCCGGGGAGCTGTTTTTT
cdr3_aa: CASSPYLTKWTGRSGELFF
clone_size: few
v_call: TRBV11-2
j_call: TRBJ2-2
d_call: TRBD1

cdr3_nt: TGTGCCAGCAGCGAGAGTTTGGGGGGAGGTGAGCAGTTCTTC
cdr3_aa: CASSESLGGGEQFF
clone_size: many
v_call: TRBV9
j_call: TRBJ2-1
d_call: -

cdr3_nt: TGTGCCAGCAGCGCCGATCCGTGGAAAGAGACCCAGTACTTC
cdr3_aa: CASSADPWKETQYF
clone_size: -
v_call: TRBV3-1
j_call: TRBJ2-5
d_call: -

cdr3_nt: TGTGCCAGCAGCTTCCTCGGCTACGAGCAGTACTTC
cdr3_aa: CASSFLGYEQYF
clone_size: many
v_call: TRBV7-2
j_call: TRBJ2-7
d_call: -

cdr3_nt: TGTGCCAGCAGCCGAATGGGGGGGATCGGAAACACCATATATTTT
cdr3_aa: CASSRMGGIGNTIYF
clone_size: few
v_call: TRBV7-2
j_call: TRBJ1-3
d_call: -

cdr3_nt: TGTGCCAGCAAAAGGACAGGAACCTACGAGCAGTACTTC
cdr3_aa: CASKRTGTYEQYF
clone_size: medium-sized
v_call: TRBV28
j_call: TRBJ2-7
d_call: TRBD1

cdr3_nt: TGTGCCATCAGTGGGAACCCCGGACTAGCGGGAGGATCCTACGAGCAGTACTTC
cdr3_aa: CAISGNPGLAGGSYEQYF
clone_size: many
v_call: TRBV10-3
j_call: TRBJ2-7
d_call: TRBD2

cdr3_nt: TGTGCCAGCAGCCCCAGGACAGGCCGCGACTACGAGCAGTACTTC
cdr3_aa: CASSPRTGRDYEQYF
clone_size: many
v_call: TRBV5-6
j_call: TRBJ2-7
d_call: TRBD1

cdr3_nt: TGCAGCGTTGGGGCGGGATTGGGCTATGGCTACACCTTC
cdr3_aa: CSVGAGLGYGYTF
clone_size: few
v_call: TRBV29-1
j_call: TRBJ1-2
d_call: -

cdr3_nt: TGCAGTGCTATCCTAGCGGGAGGGCCTGGGGCCAACGTCCTGACTTTC
cdr3_aa: CSAILAGGPGANVLTF
clone_size: -
v_call: TRBV20-1
j_call: TRBJ2-6
d_call: TRBD2

cdr3_nt: TGTGCCAGCAGCTTAGTTTCGGCAGGGGAATACGAGCAGTACTTC
cdr3_aa: CASSLVSAGEYEQYF
clone_size: many
v_call: TRBV7-2
j_call: TRBJ2-7
d_call: -

cdr3_nt: TGTGCCAGCAGTCCTAGGACTAGCGGGAAGTACAATGAGCAGTTCTTC
cdr3_aa: CASSPRTSGKYNEQFF
clone_size: -
v_call: TRBV12-3/TRBV12-4
j_call: TRBJ2-1
d_call: TRBD2

cdr3_nt: TGTGCCAGCCGGGACAGTCCCTCTGGGGCCAACGTCCTGACTTTC
cdr3_aa: CASRDSPSGANVLTF
clone_size: -
v_call: TRBV6-1
j_call: TRBJ2-6
d_call: TRBD1

cdr3_nt: TGTGCCAGCAGCGGTGGCGGCCCGTATGGCTACACCTTC
cdr3_aa: CASSGGGPYGYTF
clone_size: few
v_call: TRBV5-4
j_call: TRBJ1-2
d_call: -

cdr3_nt: TGCAGTGCTAGAGATGGTCAACGGGACCAGCCCTACAATGAGCAGTTCTTC
cdr3_aa: CSARDGQRDQPYNEQFF
clone_size: few
v_call: TRBV20-1
j_call: TRBJ2-1
d_call: -

cdr3_nt: TGCAGTGCTAGTTGGACCGGGACTAGCGTTCAGTATTTT
cdr3_aa: CSASWTGTSVQYF
clone_size: few
v_call: TRBV20-1
j_call: TRBJ2-3
d_call: TRBD2

cdr3_nt: TGTGCCAGCTCACCAAATGGAGTTTACGAGCAGTACTTC
cdr3_aa: CASSPNGVYEQYF
clone_size: -
v_call: TRBV18
j_call: TRBJ2-7
d_call: -

cdr3_nt: TGTGCCAGCAGCTCTCCCGGTGGGAATGAGCAGTTCTTC
cdr3_aa: CASSSPGGNEQFF
clone_size: few
v_call: TRBV12-3/TRBV12-4
j_call: TRBJ2-1
d_call: -

cdr3_nt: TGTGCCAGCAGCCAAGGAGCGGGAATTACAGATACGCAGTATTTT
cdr3_aa: CASSQGAGITDTQYF
clone_size: -
v_call: TRBV3-1
j_call: TRBJ2-3
d_call: TRBD2